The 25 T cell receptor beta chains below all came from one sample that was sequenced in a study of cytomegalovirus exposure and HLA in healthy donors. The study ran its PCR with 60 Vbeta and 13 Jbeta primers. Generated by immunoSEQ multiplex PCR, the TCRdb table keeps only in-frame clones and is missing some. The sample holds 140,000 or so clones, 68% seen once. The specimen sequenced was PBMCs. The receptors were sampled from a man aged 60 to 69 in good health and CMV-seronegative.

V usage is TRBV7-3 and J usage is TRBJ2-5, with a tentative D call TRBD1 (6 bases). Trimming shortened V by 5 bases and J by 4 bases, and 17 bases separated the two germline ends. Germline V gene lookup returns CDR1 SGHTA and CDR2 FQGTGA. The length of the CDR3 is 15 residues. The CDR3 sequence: CASSPVSGTPETQYF. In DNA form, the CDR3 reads TGTGCCAGCAGCCCAGTCTCCGGGACACCAGAGACCCAGTACTTC.

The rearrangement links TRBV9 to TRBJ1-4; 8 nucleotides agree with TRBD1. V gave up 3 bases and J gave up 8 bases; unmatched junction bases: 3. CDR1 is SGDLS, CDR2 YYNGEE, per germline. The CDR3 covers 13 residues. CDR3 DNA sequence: TGTGCCAGCAGCGGGACAGGGAACGAAAAACTGTTTTTT. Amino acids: CASSGTGNEKLFF.

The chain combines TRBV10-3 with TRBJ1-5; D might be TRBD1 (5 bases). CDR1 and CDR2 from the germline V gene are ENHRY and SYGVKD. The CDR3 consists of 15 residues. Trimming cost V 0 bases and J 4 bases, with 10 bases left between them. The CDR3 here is CAISESGGANQPQHF. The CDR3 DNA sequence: TGTGCCATCAGTGAGTCAGGAGGGGCAAATCAGCCCCAGCATTTT.

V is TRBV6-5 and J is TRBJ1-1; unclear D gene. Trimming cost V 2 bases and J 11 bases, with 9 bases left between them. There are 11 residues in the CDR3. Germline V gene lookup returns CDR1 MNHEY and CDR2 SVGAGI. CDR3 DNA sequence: TGTGCCAGCAGTTACCTTTCGGAGGCTTTCTTT. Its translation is CASSYLSEAFF.

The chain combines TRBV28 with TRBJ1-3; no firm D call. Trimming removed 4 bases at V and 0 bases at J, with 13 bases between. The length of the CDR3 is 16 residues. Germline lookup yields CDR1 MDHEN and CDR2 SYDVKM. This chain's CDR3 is CASSSPRFISGNTIYF. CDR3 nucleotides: TGTGCCAGCAGTTCCCCCCGGTTTATCTCTGGAAACACCATATATTTT.

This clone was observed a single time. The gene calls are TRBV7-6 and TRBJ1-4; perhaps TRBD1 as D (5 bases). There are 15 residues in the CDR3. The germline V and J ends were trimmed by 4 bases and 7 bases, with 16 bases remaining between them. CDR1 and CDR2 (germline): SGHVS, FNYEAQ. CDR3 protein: CASSSPAFRGEKLFF. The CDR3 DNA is TGTGCCAGCAGCTCTCCAGCGTTTAGGGGTGAAAAACTGTTTTTT. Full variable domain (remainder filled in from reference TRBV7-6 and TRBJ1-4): GAGVSQSPRYKVTKRGQDVALRCDPISGHVSLYWYRQALGQGPEFLTYFNYEAQQDKSGLPNDRFSAERPEGSISTLTIQRTEQRDSAMYRCASSSPAFRGEKLFFGSGTQLSVL.

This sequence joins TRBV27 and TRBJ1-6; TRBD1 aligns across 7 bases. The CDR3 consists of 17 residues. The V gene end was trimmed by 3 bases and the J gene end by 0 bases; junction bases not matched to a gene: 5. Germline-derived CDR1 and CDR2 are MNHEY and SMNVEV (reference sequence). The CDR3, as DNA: TGTGCCAGCAGTTTCGGGACAGAATCCTCCTATAATTCACCCCTCCACTTT. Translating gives CASSFGTESSYNSPLHF.

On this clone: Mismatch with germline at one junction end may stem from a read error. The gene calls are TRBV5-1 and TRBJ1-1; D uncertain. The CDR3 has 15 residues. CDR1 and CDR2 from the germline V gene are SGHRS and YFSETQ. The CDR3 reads CASSLEPLANTEAFF. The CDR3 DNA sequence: TGCGCCAGCAGTTTGGAACCGTTAGCGAACACTGAAGCTTTCTTT.

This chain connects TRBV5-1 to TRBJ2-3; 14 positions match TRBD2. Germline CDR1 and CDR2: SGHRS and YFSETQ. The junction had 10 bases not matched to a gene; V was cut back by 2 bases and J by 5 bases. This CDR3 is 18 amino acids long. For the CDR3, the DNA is TGCGCCAGCAGCTTAAGGGCCGGGACTAGCGGGGGTGGAGATACGCAGTATTTT. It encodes CASSLRAGTSGGGDTQYF.

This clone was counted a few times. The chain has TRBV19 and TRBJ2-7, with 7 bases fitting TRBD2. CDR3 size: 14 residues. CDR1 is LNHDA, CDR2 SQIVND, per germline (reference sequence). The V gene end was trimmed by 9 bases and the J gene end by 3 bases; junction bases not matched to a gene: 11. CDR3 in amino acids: CASSRAASGYEQYF. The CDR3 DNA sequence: TGTGCCAGCAGCCGGGCGGCTAGCGGCTACGAGCAGTACTTC.

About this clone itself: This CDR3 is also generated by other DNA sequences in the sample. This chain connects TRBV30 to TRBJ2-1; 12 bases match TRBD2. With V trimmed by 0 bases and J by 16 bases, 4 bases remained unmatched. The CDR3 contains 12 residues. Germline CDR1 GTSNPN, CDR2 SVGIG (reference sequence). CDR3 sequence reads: CAWSVLAGGQFF. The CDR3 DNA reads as TGTGCCTGGAGTGTACTAGCGGGAGGTCAATTCTTC.

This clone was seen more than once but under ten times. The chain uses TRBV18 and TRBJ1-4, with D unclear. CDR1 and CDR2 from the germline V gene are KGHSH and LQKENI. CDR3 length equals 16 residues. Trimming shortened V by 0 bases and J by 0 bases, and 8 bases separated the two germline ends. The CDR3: CASSPPNRATNEKLFF. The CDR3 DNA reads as TGTGCCAGCTCACCACCCAACCGAGCAACTAATGAAAAACTGTTTTTT. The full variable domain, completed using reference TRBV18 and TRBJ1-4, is NAGVMQNPRHLVRRRGQEARLRCSPMKGHSHVYWYRQLPEEGLKFMVYLQKENIIDESGMPKERFSAEFPKEGPSILRIQQVVRGDSAAYFCASSPPNRATNEKLFFGSGTQLSVL.

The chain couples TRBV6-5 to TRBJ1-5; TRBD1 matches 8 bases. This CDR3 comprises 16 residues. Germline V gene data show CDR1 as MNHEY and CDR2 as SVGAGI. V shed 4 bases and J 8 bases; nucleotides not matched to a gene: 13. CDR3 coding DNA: TGTGCCAGCAGTTCCCGAAGACAGGGGCCATCAGAGCCCCAGCATTTT. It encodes CASSSRRQGPSEPQHF.

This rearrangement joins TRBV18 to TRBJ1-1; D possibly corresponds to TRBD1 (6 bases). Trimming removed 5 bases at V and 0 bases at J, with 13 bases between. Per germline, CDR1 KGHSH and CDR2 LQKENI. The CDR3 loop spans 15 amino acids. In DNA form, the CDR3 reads TGTGCCAGCTCAGAACAGGGTGACCTGAACACTGAAGCTTTCTTT. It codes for CASSEQGDLNTEAFF. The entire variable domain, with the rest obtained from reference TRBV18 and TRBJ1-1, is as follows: NAGVMQNPRHLVRRRGQEARLRCSPMKGHSHVYWYRQLPEEGLKFMVYLQKENIIDESGMPKERFSAEFPKEGPSILRIQQVVRGDSAAYFCASSEQGDLNTEAFFGQGTRLTVV.

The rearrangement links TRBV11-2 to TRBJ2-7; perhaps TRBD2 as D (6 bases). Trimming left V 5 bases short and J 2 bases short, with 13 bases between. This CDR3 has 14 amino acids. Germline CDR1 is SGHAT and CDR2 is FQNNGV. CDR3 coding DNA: TGTGCCAGCAGCCCCGAGGCGGGAACCTACGAGCAGTACTTC. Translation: CASSPEAGTYEQYF.

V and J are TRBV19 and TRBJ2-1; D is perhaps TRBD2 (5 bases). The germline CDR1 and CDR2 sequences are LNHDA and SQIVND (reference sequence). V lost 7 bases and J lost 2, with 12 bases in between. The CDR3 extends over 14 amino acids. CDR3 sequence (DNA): TGTGCCAGTAAGAAGGAGGCGACCTACAATGAGCAGTTCTTC. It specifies CASKKEATYNEQFF.

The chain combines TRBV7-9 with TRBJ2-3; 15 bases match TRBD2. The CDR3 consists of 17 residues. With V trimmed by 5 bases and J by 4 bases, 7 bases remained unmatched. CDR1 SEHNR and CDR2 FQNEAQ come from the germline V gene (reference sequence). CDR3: CASSPRTSGRAADTQYF. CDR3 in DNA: TGTGCCAGCAGCCCTAGGACTAGCGGGAGGGCCGCAGATACGCAGTATTTT. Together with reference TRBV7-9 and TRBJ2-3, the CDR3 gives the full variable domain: DTGVSQNPRHKITKRGQNVTFRCDPISEHNRLYWYRQTLGQGPEFLTYFQNEAQLEKSRLLSDRFSAERPKGSFSTLEIQRTEQGDSAMYLCASSPRTSGRAADTQYFGPGTRLTVL.

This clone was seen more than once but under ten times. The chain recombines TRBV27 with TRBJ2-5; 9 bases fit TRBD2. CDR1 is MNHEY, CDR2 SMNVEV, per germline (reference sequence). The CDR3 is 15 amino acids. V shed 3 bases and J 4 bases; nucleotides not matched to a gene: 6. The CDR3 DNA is TGTGCCAGCAGTTTGATGGGCGGGAGGGGAGAGACCCAGTACTTC. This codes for CASSLMGGRGETQYF.

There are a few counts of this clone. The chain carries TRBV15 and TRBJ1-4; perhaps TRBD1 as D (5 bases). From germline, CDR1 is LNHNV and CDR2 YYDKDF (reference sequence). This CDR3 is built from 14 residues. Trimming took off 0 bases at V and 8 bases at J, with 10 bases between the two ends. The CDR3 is CATSRDPGGEKLFF. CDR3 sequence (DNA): TGTGCCACCAGCAGAGATCCGGGGGGGGAAAAACTGTTTTTT. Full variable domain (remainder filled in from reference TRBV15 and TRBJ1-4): DAMVIQNPRYQVTQFGKPVTLSCSQTLNHNVMYWYQQKSSQAPKLLFHYYDKDFNNEADTPDNFQSRRPNTSFCFLDIRSPGLGDTAMYLCATSRDPGGEKLFFGSGTQLSVL.

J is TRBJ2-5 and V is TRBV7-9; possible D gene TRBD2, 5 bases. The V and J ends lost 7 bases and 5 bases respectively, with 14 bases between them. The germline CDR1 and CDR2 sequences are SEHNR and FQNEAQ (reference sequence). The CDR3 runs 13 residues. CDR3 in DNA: TGTGCCAGCATAGCATCCGCGGGCGAGACCCAGTACTTC. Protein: CASIASAGETQYF. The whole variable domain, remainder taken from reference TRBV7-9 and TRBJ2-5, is DTGVSQNPRHKITKRGQNVTFRCDPISEHNRLYWYRQTLGQGPEFLTYFQNEAQLEKSRLLSDRFSAERPKGSFSTLEIQRTEQGDSAMYLCASIASAGETQYFGPGTRLLVL.

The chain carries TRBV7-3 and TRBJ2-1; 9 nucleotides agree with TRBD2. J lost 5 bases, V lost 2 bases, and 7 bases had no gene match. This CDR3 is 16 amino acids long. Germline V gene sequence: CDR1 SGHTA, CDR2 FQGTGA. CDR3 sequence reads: CASSLAGGLAHNEQFF. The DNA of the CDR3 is TGTGCCAGCAGCTTAGCGGGAGGGCTAGCTCACAATGAGCAGTTCTTC.

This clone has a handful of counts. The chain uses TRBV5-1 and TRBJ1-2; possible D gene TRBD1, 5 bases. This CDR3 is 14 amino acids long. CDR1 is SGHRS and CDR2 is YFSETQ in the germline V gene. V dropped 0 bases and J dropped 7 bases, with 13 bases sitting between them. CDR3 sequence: CASSLGDRRFGYTF. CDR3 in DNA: TGCGCCAGCAGCTTGGGCGACAGAAGATTTGGCTACACCTTC.

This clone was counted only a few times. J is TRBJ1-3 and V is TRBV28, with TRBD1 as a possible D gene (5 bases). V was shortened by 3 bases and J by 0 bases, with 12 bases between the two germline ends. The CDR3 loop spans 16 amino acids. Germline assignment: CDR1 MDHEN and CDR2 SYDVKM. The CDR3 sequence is CASSFPTVTSGNTIYF. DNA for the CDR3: TGTGCCAGCAGTTTTCCGACAGTAACCTCTGGAAACACCATATATTTT.

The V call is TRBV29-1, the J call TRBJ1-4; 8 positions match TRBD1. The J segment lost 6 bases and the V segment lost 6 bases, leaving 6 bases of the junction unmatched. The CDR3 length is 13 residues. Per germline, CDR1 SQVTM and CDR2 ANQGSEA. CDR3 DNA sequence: TGCAGCGTCCAGGGGGCTCGGGATGAAAAACTGTTTTTT. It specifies CSVQGARDEKLFF.

The CDR3 coding sequence is TGTGCTAGTGGTACCAGGACAGGGCGCAATGAGCAGTTCTTC. The encoded protein is CASGTRTGRNEQFF. The chain joins TRBV12-5 to TRBJ2-1; 8 bases line up with TRBD1. This CDR3 contains 14 residues. Trimming removed 5 bases from V and 6 bases from J; junction bases left unmatched: 6. The V gene's germline CDR1 is LGHNT and CDR2 FRNRAP. Using reference TRBV12-5 and TRBJ2-1 for the parts outside the CDR3, the full variable domain is DARVTQTPRHKVTEMGQEVTMRCQPILGHNTVFWYRQTMMQGLELLAYFRNRAPLDDSGMPKDRFSAEMPDATLATLKIQPSEPRDSAVYFCASGTRTGRNEQFFGPGTRLTVL.